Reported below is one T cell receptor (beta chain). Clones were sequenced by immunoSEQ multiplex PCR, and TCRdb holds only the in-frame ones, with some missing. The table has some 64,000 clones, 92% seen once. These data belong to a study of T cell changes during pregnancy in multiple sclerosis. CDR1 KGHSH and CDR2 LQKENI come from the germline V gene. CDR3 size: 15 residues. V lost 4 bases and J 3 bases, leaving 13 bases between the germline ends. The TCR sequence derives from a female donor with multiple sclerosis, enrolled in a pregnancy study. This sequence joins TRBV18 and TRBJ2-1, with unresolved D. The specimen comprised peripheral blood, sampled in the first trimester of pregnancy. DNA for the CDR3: TGTGCCAGCTCACTTAGTGCCATCCTCTACAATGAGCAGTTCTTC. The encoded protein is CASSLSAILYNEQFF. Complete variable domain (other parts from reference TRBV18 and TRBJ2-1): NAGVMQNPRHLVRRRGQEARLRCSPMKGHSHVYWYRQLPEEGLKFMVYLQKENIIDESGMPKERFSAEFPKEGPSILRIQQVVRGDSAAYFCASSLSAILYNEQFFGPGTRLTVL.